Detailed here is one T cell receptor (beta chain). Its antigen remains unidentified. Base qualities are missing; no much larger clone stands one base away. The sample belongs to a study of blood T cells in healthy people across ages (dated by TCRdb to about 2015). Context from the whole study: In model experiments, roughly one uniquely barcoded TCR beta cDNA molecule per two T cells was captured by template switching. Age-related changes in TCR beta repertoire diversity were measured in the study by deep sequencing normalized with unique cDNA molecular identifiers. Donors were grouped into four age groups: young (average approximately 15 years), middle-aged (around 39), aged (around 56) and long-lived (around 80). To avoid experimental bias, donors of different ages were spread randomly across the sequencing lanes. The study analyzed two additional independent replicas of 1 million unique cDNA reads from the same blood draw for two donors, one aged 18 to 30 and one aged 80 or older. Paper-wide results and their limitations: Because profiling used bulk unsorted PBMCs, naive and antigen-experienced compartments could not be compared conclusively. Because donor CMV infection status was unknown, age-related changes in expanded clonotypes were potentially confounded. There was a strong correlation between observed TCR beta diversity and the percentage of naive T cells measured by flow cytometry. Total diversity estimates from one million sequenced T cells were considered lower bounds and underestimates. As age increased, observed TCR beta diversity per million T cells dropped in a roughly linear way, and a significant reduction was already evident by age 40. The long-lived group showed more naive CD4+ T cells, fewer expanded clones and increased TCR diversity than the aged group, suggesting age selection.

Systemically healthy Caucasian individuals from Russia, about 38 in total and aged about 6 to 100 years, were included as donors. Approximately 9 milliliters of peripheral blood were collected from each donor into EDTA-treated Vacutainer tubes. Ficoll-Paque density-gradient centrifugation was used to isolate PBMCs, with at least 6.5 million per sample. Total RNA, at least 5 micrograms per sample, was extracted from PBMCs with Trizol reagent. For every donor, an aliquot of PBMCs went through flow cytometry to measure the percentages of naive CD45RAhigh/CD27high T cells. Libraries were made using 5' RACE. The second PCR ran for about 7 to 11 cycles and used a J-beta primer mix along with a sample-barcoded 5' primer. A unique molecular identifier was introduced onto each TCR beta cDNA molecule by a template-switch 5' adaptor carrying 12 random nucleotides. Each sample yielded at least 3 million CDR3-containing paired-end reads. The Mint cDNA synthesis kit, primed by a TRBC-specific oligonucleotide, was used to synthesize first-strand cDNA from all RNA. All cDNA was treated with uracil-DNA glycosylase and then went through a first 18-cycle PCR with the universal primers M1SS and BC2_uni_R. The source study handled its data this way. For normalization, 1 million high-quality reads, each with a distinct molecular identifier, were randomly selected from each sample. Reads with shared molecular identifiers were discarded instead of being binned into consensus sequences. MiTCR, set to a Q25 quality threshold and the strictest error-elimination algorithm, was used for CDR3 identification, clonotype clustering and error correction. A nonparametric unseen species model with Euler transformation was used to estimate a lower bound on total TCR beta diversity. TCRdb ran its own pipeline on the public reads, namely fastp trimming at Q25 and MiXCR clone calling, and kept in-frame beta chains. Each CDR3 protein gets just one entry, which takes the most common genes and DNA from the rows behind it. For this entry, the V and J calls and clone size follow TCRdb and not the study's own pipeline. A total of 1,800,000 or so distinct CDR3 sequences appear in this sample, approximately 39% of them only once. Roughly 24% of the sample is taken by the ten largest.

The CDR3 runs 13 amino acids, cysteine and phenylalanine included. The kept DNA is CDR3 alone, 39 bases in frame from the first base. V is cut by 6 bases and J by 9 bases, and the space between the germline ends is 15 bases. Looking up the germline V gene yields CDR1 MNHEY and CDR2 SVGEGT. Sequenced sample: blood. The rearrangement combines TRBV6-2 or TRBV6-3 with TRBJ2-1; a tentative D match to TRBD2 spans 5 bases. The TCR originated in a human donor in good health. The encoded CDR3 is CASSPSRLGEQFF. The sequenced DNA: TGTGCCAGCAGCCCTAGCCGTTTGGGTGAGCAGTTCTTC.